These 22 T cell receptor beta chains were all obtained from the same sample, sequenced in a study of cytomegalovirus exposure and HLA in healthy donors. This PCR relied on a set of 60 Vbeta primers and 13 Jbeta primers. Assay used: immunoSEQ multiplex PCR; TCRdb lists only in-frame clones, some missing. The table lists 150,000 to 200,000 clones, 80% of them singletons, with approximately 6.7% in the top ten. Sequences were obtained from PBMCs. The source of these receptors is a man aged 25 to 40 in good health and CMV-seropositive.

The chain couples TRBV10-1 to TRBJ2-1; tentative D call: TRBD1 (6 bases). The CDR3 is made up of 16 amino acids. Per germline, CDR1 WNHNN and CDR2 SYGVQD (reference sequence). The V end was cut by 6 bases, the J end by 7 bases, with 22 bases between. CDR3 in amino acids: CASSPDRIAASNEQFF. The CDR3 DNA follows: TGCGCCAGCAGCCCCGACAGGATCGCCGCGTCGAATGAGCAGTTCTTC.

The V and J genes are TRBV7-2 and TRBJ1-4; D ambiguous. V gave up 6 bases and J gave up 4 bases, with 12 bases separating them. The germline V gene encodes CDR1 SGHTA and CDR2 FQGNSA. The CDR3 sequence is 14 residues long. The CDR3 protein is CASRRAGFNEKLFF. The CDR3 DNA reads TGTGCCAGCAGGCGGGCCGGGTTTAATGAAAAACTGTTTTTT.

Written as DNA, the CDR3 is TGTGCCAGCAGCCAAGATCAGGGGCCTTATGGCTACACCTTC. Its translation: CASSQDQGPYGYTF. The rearrangement uses TRBV14 and TRBJ1-2; D is possibly TRBD1 (6 bases). Between the trimmed V and J ends, which lost 0 bases and 5 bases, there was a span of 10 bases. CDR1 SGHDN and CDR2 FVKESK come from the germline V gene. The CDR3 is 14 residues long.

The CDR3 nucleotides read TGTGCCAGCAGCCGGACTAGCGGGGGGAACACCGGGGAGCTGTTTTTT. It specifies CASSRTSGGNTGELFF. This chain uses TRBV7-7 with TRBJ2-2, with 13 bases aligning to TRBD2. The junction had 1 base not matched to a gene; V was cut back by 5 bases and J by 1 base. The CDR3 has 16 amino acids. Germline V CDR1 and CDR2: SSHAT, FNYEAQ (reference sequence).

As for this clone: The conserved final phenylalanine or tryptophan is absent from the CDR3, which likely points to a read error. Because the CDR3's place on the DNA is in doubt, the DNA is left out and the CDR3 is given as listed by TCRdb. The chain links TRBV11-2 to TRBJ2-7; the tabulated D call, TRBD2, remains unverified against the DNA. The CDR3 is 12 amino acids in total, end residues counted. The germline gives CDR1 SGHAT, CDR2 FQNNGV. CDR3 amino acids: CASSEGGGRAIL.

This clone was seen a single time. The V gene is TRBV27, the J gene TRBJ2-5, with 12 bases that match TRBD2. Germline trimming cut 4 bases from V and 2 bases from J; bases unmatched to any gene: 8. Germline loops: CDR1 MNHEY, CDR2 SMNVEV (reference sequence). The CDR3 extends over 17 amino acids. CDR3 DNA: TGTGCCAGCAGTTCCCACCTCCTAGCGGGAGGGCAAGAGACCCAGTACTTC. This codes for CASSSHLLAGGQETQYF.

This clone was recorded once. In DNA form, the CDR3 reads TGTGCCAGCAGCCTACAGGGTGGGGATGAAAAACTGTTTTTT. Its translation: CASSLQGGDEKLFF. The rearrangement joins TRBV6-5 to TRBJ1-4; a weak D match, TRBD1 (6 bases). CDR1 MNHEY and CDR2 SVGAGI come from the germline V gene. V lost 6 bases to trimming and J lost 6 bases, with 14 bases between them. The CDR3 sequence is 14 residues long.

Details on this clone: The junction shows a germline mismatch at one end, possibly a read error. In the same sample, other DNA sequences code for this CDR3. The chain is built from TRBV27 and TRBJ2-7; the D gene is possibly TRBD2 (6 bases). CDR1 and CDR2 from the germline V gene are MNHEY and SMNVEV (reference sequence). CDR3 length: 13 amino acids. In nucleotides, the CDR3 is TGTGCCAGCAGTCCACGGGACTTATACGAGCAATACTTC. It encodes CASSPRDLYEQYF.

This rearrangement joins TRBV6-1 to TRBJ1-2, with no clear D. The CDR3 length is 15 residues. Between the trimmed V and J ends, which lost 1 base and 2 bases, there was a span of 11 bases. CDR1 is MNHNS, CDR2 SASEGT, per germline. In DNA, the CDR3 is TGTGCCAGCAGTGAAGAGGGCGGGCCGAACTATGGCTACACCTTC. This gives the protein CASSEEGGPNYGYTF.

The chain is built from TRBV2 and TRBJ1-2, with D uncertain. V lost 7 bases to trimming and J lost 7 bases, with 13 bases between them. CDR3 length: 12 amino acids. Germline V gives CDR1 SNHLY, CDR2 FYNNEI. CDR3 bases: TGTGCCAGCACAGGCCTAACTTTTGGCTACACCTTC. It codes for CASTGLTFGYTF.

This clone was counted a few times. The gene calls are TRBV19 and TRBJ2-3; tentative D call: TRBD2 (5 bases). There are 15 residues in the CDR3. V gave up 5 bases and J gave up 2 bases, with 14 bases separating them. Germline loops: CDR1 LNHDA, CDR2 SQIVND (reference sequence). The CDR3 DNA is TGTGCCAGTAGTCTAGGGTATCGGGACACAGATACGCAGTATTTT. It encodes CASSLGYRDTDTQYF. Based on the CDR3 plus reference TRBV19 and TRBJ2-3, the full variable domain is DGGITQSPKYLFRKEGQNVTLSCEQNLNHDAMYWYRQDPGQGLRLIYYSQIVNDFQKGDIAEGYSVSREKKESFPLTVTSAQKNPTAFYLCASSLGYRDTDTQYFGPGTRLTVL.

This sequence joins TRBV5-4 and TRBJ2-5; D is perhaps TRBD1 (5 bases). Trimming stripped 5 bases from V and 5 bases from J, with 13 bases between. Germline V gene data show CDR1 as SGHNT and CDR2 as YYREEE (reference sequence). The CDR3 contains 13 residues. In DNA form, the CDR3 reads TGTGCCAGCAGTTGGGGCAGAGTTGAGACCCAGTACTTC. Its translation is CASSWGRVETQYF.

The chain links TRBV5-1 to TRBJ1-1; no clear D. V lost 0 bases and J lost 5, with 11 bases in between. The length of the CDR3 is 14 residues. Germline CDR1 is SGHRS and CDR2 is YFSETQ. The CDR3 nucleotides are TGCGCCAGCAGCTTGGCTTGGGGAGGGACTGAAGCTTTCTTT. Translated: CASSLAWGGTEAFF.

This clone has only a few counts. The chain is built from TRBV11-2 and TRBJ2-1, with 11 positions matching TRBD1. Trimming cost V 3 bases and J 6 bases; bases outside gene matches: 4. The CDR3 length is 15 residues. From germline, CDR1 is SGHAT and CDR2 FQNNGV. CDR3 bases: TGTGCCAGCAGCTTCAGGGGACAGGGGGGCAATGAGCAGTTCTTC. Residues: CASSFRGQGGNEQFF.

V and J are TRBV5-5 and TRBJ1-3; possibly TRBD1 for D (6 bases). The CDR3 runs 16 residues. Germline V gene sequence: CDR1 SGHKS, CDR2 YYEKEE (reference sequence). The V end lost 1 base, the J end lost 0 bases, and 11 bases lay between the germline ends. The DNA of the CDR3 is TGTGCCAGCAGCTTGTGGACAGCGAGCTCTGGAAACACCATATATTTT. This codes for CASSLWTASSGNTIYF.

The chain carries TRBV27 and TRBJ2-1; 12 positions match TRBD2. Trimming removed 0 bases from V and 3 bases from J; junction bases left unmatched: 0. Germline lookup yields CDR1 MNHEY and CDR2 SMNVEV (reference sequence). The CDR3 extends over 16 amino acids. The CDR3 DNA reads TGTGCCAGCAGTTTATCGGGACTAGCGGGCTACAATGAGCAGTTCTTC. It codes for CASSLSGLAGYNEQFF.

This chain connects TRBV4-3 to TRBJ2-2, with TRBD1 identical over 9 bases. Gene TRBJ1-1 matches the end of the DNA better, so the J call may be wrong. The CDR3 loop spans 16 amino acids. Germline CDR1 LGHNA, CDR2 YSLEER. The CDR3 region is CASSQIRQGGHTEAFF. The CDR3 bases are TGCGCCAGCAGCCAAATACGACAGGGGGGGCACACTGAAGCTTTCTTT.

The chain recombines TRBV5-1 with TRBJ2-5, with a weak D call TRBD2 (6 bases). Germline V CDR1 and CDR2: SGHRS, YFSETQ. The CDR3 length is 18 residues. Deletions cut 2 bases from V and 1 base from J, with 21 bases between. The CDR3, as DNA: TGCGCCAGCAGCTTTTTTGGTTTGGGAGGCGATGGCCAAGAGACCCAGTACTTC. It translates to CASSFFGLGGDGQETQYF.

For this clone: At one end the junction does not follow the germline gene, possibly because of a read error. The chain combines TRBV7-9 with TRBJ2-1, with D maybe TRBD1 (6 bases). The CDR3 is 18 amino acids. Per germline, CDR1 SEHNR and CDR2 FQNEAQ (reference sequence). In nucleotides, the CDR3 is TGTTCCAGCAGCTTAGGGGGAGAAGGGTCAGGTGTTAGCCATGAGCAGTTCTTC. Its protein is CSSSLGGEGSGVSHEQFF.

This clone has only a few counts. The V and J genes are TRBV29-1 and TRBJ1-2; D perhaps matches TRBD1 (5 bases). Germline CDR1 is SQVTM and CDR2 is ANQGSEA. Deletions cut 6 bases from V and 8 bases from J, with 13 bases between. The CDR3 loop spans 11 amino acids. CDR3 DNA: TGCAGCGTGTATGGGGGGAAGGGCTACACCTTC. This gives the protein CSVYGGKGYTF.

A remark on this clone: A junction end diverges from the germline sequence, so it may reflect a read error. The chain combines TRBV7-9 with TRBJ2-2; D possibly corresponds to TRBD1 (6 bases). Germline V gene data show CDR1 as SEHNR and CDR2 as FQNEAQ (reference sequence). This CDR3 region has 17 residues. CDR3 residues: CSSSLWDAGTKTGELFF. CDR3 nucleotides: TGTTCCAGCAGCTTATGGGATGCCGGGACAAAAACCGGGGAGCTGTTTTTT.

This clone has only a few counts. V and J are TRBV6-5 and TRBJ2-5; 8 bases are a match to TRBD1. The V and J ends lost 5 bases and 1 base, in that order; junction bases with no gene match: 6. The V gene's germline CDR1 is MNHEY and CDR2 SVGAGI. The CDR3 has 15 residues. Written as DNA, the CDR3 is TGTGCCAGCAGTACTGGGACAGGCCTCCAAGAGACCCAGTACTTC. Protein product: CASSTGTGLQETQYF.